Following are 7 T cell receptor beta chains from one sample sequenced in a study of spatial heterogeneity in lung cancer. TCRdb ran MiXCR on the 5' RACE reads and lists one entry per CDR3 protein. The table has around 89,000 distinct CDR3 sequences, more than 10% seen once. Regarding time point: sample taken at primary tumor resection. The material was PBMCs, obtained at surgery. The origin of the receptors is a male donor with early-stage non-small cell lung cancer.

The V gene is TRBV7-8, the J gene TRBJ2-7; D might be TRBD1 (5 bases). The CDR3 is 13 amino acids. Trimming pared 5 bases from V and 0 bases from J, leaving 8 bases between. Germline V CDR1 and CDR2: SGHVS, FQNEAQ. The CDR3 reads CASSQDTSYEQYF. In nucleotides, the CDR3 is TGTGCCAGCAGCCAGGACACCTCCTACGAGCAGTACTTC.

This chain links TRBV6-5 with TRBJ2-7, with 10 bases that match TRBD1. The V gene end was trimmed by 7 bases and the J gene end by 3 bases; junction bases not matched to a gene: 6. The CDR3 is made up of 14 amino acids. Germline assignment: CDR1 MNHEY and CDR2 SVGAGI. The CDR3 sequence is CASTRQGAGYEQYF. Written as DNA, the CDR3 is TGTGCCAGCACCCGACAGGGGGCCGGCTACGAGCAGTACTTC.

CDR3 sequence (DNA): TGTGCCAGCACCCGGAGGGGAAATCAGCCCCAGCATTTT. Translation: CASTRRGNQPQHF. The chain uses TRBV12-3 or TRBV12-4 and TRBJ1-5; tentatively, D is TRBD1 (5 bases). Deletions cut 7 bases from V and 4 bases from J, with 11 bases between. The CDR3 length is 13 residues.

This clonotype has more than one count but fewer than ten. The gene calls are TRBV27 and TRBJ2-1; no reliable D call. Looked up from germline, CDR1 is MNHEY and CDR2 is SMNVEV (reference sequence). This CDR3 has 15 residues. Trimming removed 1 base at V and 2 bases at J, with 9 bases between. The CDR3 nucleotides read TGTGCCAGCAGTTTATATCCCCAGGCCTACAATGAGCAGTTCTTC. This translates into CASSLYPQAYNEQFF.

This clonotype has a count of ten or more. This chain connects TRBV7-2 to TRBJ2-3; 9 bases match TRBD1. The CDR3 runs to 18 residues. The V gene end was trimmed by 0 bases and the J gene end by 2 bases; junction bases not matched to a gene: 9. Germline CDR1 is SGHTA and CDR2 is FQGNSA. DNA of the CDR3: TGTGCCAGCAGCTTAGCGTTGGGACAGGGTTGGGACACAGATACGCAGTATTTT. Translating gives CASSLALGQGWDTDTQYF.

This clonotype was seen more than once but under ten times. J is TRBJ2-1 and V is TRBV7-2; TRBD2 aligns across 7 bases. This CDR3 is 15 amino acids long. The V gene end was trimmed by 1 base and the J gene end by 2 bases; junction bases not matched to a gene: 2. The germline V gene encodes CDR1 SGHTA and CDR2 FQGNSA. The CDR3 DNA is TGTGCCAGCAGCTTAGGTGGGGGGGCCTACAATGAGCAGTTCTTC. This translates into CASSLGGGAYNEQFF.

The V and J genes are TRBV7-2 and TRBJ2-7, with 11 bases matching TRBD2. CDR3 length: 14 residues. Germline V CDR1 and CDR2: SGHTA, FQGNSA. The V gene end was trimmed by 3 bases and the J gene end by 9 bases; junction bases not matched to a gene: 7. The CDR3 reads CASSLGLAEPVQYF. DNA of the CDR3: TGTGCCAGCAGCTTGGGACTAGCGGAGCCGGTGCAGTACTTC.